What follows describes a single T cell receptor beta chain. Its antigen is still unknown. The sample belongs to a study of shared clonotypes between healthy human individuals. Study conclusions and caveats: What naive subsets generally showed was a larger estimated richness than memory subsets showed. Sharing of clonotypes among donors was expected to vary with sequencing depth. Large depth notwithstanding, sorted-subset sequencing proved incomplete by rarefaction.

The CDR3 totals 17 residues. Per the germline V gene, CDR1 is MGHRA and CDR2 is YSYEKL. With 1 base removed from V and 6 bases from J, the gap between germline ends came to 22 bases. A deep-level run was used for the assay. Profiled with immunoSEQ multiplex PCR; TCRdb holds only in-frame clones, not every one. The sample shows 780,000 or so clones, roughly 72% of them seen only once. This clonotype was sampled from a woman aged 25 to 39 in good health. Sequenced material: memory CD4+ T cells sorted from blood. Subset reported: CD45RA-negative fraction. The gene calls are TRBV4-1 and TRBJ2-7; the D gene is possibly TRBD1 (6 bases). The DNA for the CDR3 is TGCGCCAGCAGCCAAGGATTACGGCAGGGGCGATTCGGCGAGCAGTACTTC. It codes for CASSQGLRQGRFGEQYF.